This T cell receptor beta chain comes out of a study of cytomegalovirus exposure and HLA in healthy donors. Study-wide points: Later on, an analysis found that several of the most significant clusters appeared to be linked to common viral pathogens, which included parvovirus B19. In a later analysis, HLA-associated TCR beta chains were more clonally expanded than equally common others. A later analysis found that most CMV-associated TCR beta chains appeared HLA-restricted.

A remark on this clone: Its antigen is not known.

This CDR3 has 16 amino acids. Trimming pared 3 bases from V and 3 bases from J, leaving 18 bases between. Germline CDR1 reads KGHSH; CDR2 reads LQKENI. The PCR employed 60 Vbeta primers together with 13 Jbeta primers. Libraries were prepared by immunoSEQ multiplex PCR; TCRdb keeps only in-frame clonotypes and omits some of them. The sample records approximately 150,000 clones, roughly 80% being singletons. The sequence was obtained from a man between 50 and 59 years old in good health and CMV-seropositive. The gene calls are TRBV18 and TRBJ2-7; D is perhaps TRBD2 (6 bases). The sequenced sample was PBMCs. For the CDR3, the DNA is TGTGCCAGCTCACCCCAAGGAGGGCGAAAGGACTACGAGCAGTACTTC. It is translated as CASSPQGGRKDYEQYF. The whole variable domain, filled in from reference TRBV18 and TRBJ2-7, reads NAGVMQNPRHLVRRRGQEARLRCSPMKGHSHVYWYRQLPEEGLKFMVYLQKENIIDESGMPKERFSAEFPKEGPSILRIQQVVRGDSAAYFCASSPQGGRKDYEQYFGPGTRLTVT.